The entry that follows covers one T cell receptor (beta chain) sequence. The V end lost 3 bases, the J end lost 0 bases, and 14 bases lay between the germline ends. Looked up from germline, CDR1 is ENHRY and CDR2 is SYGVKD. CDR3 length: 17 amino acids. This record belongs to a study of blood T cell repertoires in COVID-19. The method was immunoSEQ multiplex PCR; TCRdb's version includes in-frame clones alone and lacks a portion of them. The repertoire includes 290,000 or so clones, 86% of them detected once, and under 3% sits in the top ten. Sample: PBMCs or T cells enriched from blood (not recorded which). The J gene is TRBJ1-4, the V gene TRBV10-3; D is perhaps TRBD1 (5 bases). The source is a woman between 18 and 30 years old who had recovered from COVID-19. The CDR3 loop reads CAISDSGFDTTNEKLFF. The CDR3 DNA reads as TGTGCCATCAGTGATTCAGGGTTTGATACAACTAATGAAAAACTGTTTTTT.